This T cell receptor (beta chain) was found in a study of Tregs in tolerant kidney transplant recipients. The assay was immunoSEQ multiplex PCR, and TCRdb's table has in-frame clones only and misses some. The table includes about 18,000 clones, roughly 82% detected once. The receptor comes from a human donor in good health. Specimen: Tregs from blood.

For the CDR3, the DNA is TGTGCCAGCTCACTCGGGACAGGGTATACGAGCAATCAGCCCCAGCATTTT. Protein product: CASSLGTGYTSNQPQHF. The rearrangement links TRBV18 to TRBJ1-5, with 9 bases aligning to TRBD1. The V gene's germline CDR1 is KGHSH and CDR2 LQKENI. The CDR3 loop spans 17 amino acids. Germline trimming cut 4 bases from V and 1 base from J; bases unmatched to any gene: 8.